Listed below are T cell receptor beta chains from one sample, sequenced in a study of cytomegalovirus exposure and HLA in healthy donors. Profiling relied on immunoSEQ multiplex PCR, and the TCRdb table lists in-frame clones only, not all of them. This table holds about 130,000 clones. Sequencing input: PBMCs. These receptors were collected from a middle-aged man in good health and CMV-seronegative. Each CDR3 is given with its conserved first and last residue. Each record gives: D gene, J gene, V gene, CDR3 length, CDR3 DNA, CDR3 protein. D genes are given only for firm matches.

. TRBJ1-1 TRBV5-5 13 TGTGCCAGCAGCTTGGTCGGGGACACTGAAGCTTTCTTT CASSLVGDTEAFF
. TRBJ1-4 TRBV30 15 TGTGCCTGGCGTGTATTCGGGTTGTATAATGAAAAACTGTTTTTT CAWRVFGLYNEKLFF
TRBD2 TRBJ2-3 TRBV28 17 TGTGCCAGCAGTTTACATTCTGGTTTGAGGACTAGTGGGACGCAGTATTTT CASSLHSGLRTSGTQYF
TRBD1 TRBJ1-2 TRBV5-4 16 TGTGCCAGCAGCGTCTATTGGGACAGGGACCCCTATGGCTACACCTTC CASSVYWDRDPYGYTF
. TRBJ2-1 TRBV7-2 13 TGTGCCAGCAGCTTGACTAGTTTGCTTGAGCAGTTCTTC CASSLTSLLEQFF
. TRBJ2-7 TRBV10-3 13 TGTGCCAGTAGGGGGTCCCAGTCCTACGAGCAGTACTTC CASRGSQSYEQYF
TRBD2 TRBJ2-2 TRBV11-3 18 TGTGCCAGCAGCGCCCGGACTAGCGGGAGGGCCGGCACCGGGGAGCTGTTTTTT CASSARTSGRAGTGELFF
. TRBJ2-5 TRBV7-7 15 TGTGCTAGCAGCTTAGGGGCGGGTCAGGCGGGGACCCAGTACTTC CASSLGAGQAGTQYF
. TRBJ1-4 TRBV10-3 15 TGTGCCATCAGTGACTACCCCAGACAGGAAGAAAAACTGTTTTTT CAISDYPRQEEKLFF
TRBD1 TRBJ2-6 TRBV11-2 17 TGCGCCAGCAGCTTAGTAACAGGGGAGTTGGGGGCCAACGTCCTGACTTTC CASSLVTGELGANVLTF
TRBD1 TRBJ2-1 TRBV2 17 TGTGCCAGCAACCTAAATCAGGGGGTAACTATCGAAGGTGAGCAGTTCTTC CASNLNQGVTIEGEQFF
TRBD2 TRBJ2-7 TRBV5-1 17 TGCGCCAGCAGCTTATCGCCGGGAGGGGCTACCACCTACGAGCAGTACTTC CASSLSPGGATTYEQYF
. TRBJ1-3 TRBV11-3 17 TGTGCCAGCAGCTTCTTCAGTCGGAGTACTACTGGAAACACCATATATTTT CASSFFSRSTTGNTIYF
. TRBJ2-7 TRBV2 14 TGTGCCAGCAGTCTGTCGGGAGTAGCCGACGAGCAGTACTTC CASSLSGVADEQYF
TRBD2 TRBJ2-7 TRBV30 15 TGTGCCTGGAGTGTAAGTCTAGCGGGAGTAAACGAGCAGTACTTC CAWSVSLAGVNEQYF
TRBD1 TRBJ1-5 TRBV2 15 TGTGCCAGCAGTGAGGCGTCGACAGGGAATCAGCCCCAGCATTTT CASSEASTGNQPQHF
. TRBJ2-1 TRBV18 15 TGTGCCAGCTCACCTTCGACAGATCTCTACAATGAGCAGTTCTTC CASSPSTDLYNEQFF
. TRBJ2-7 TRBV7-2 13 TGTGCCAGCAGCTTTACAGCCTCCTACGAGCAGTACTTC CASSFTASYEQYF
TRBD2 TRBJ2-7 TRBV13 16 TGTGCCAGCAGGCCAGCGGGAGACCTCGATATCTACGAGCAGTACTTC CASRPAGDLDIYEQYF
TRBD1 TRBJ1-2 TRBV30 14 TGTGCCTGGAATCCAGAGGACAGGGGCTATGGCTACACCTTC CAWNPEDRGYGYTF
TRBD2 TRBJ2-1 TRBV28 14 TGTGCCAGCCTCAACCTAGCGGGGCACAATGAGCAGTTCTTC CASLNLAGHNEQFF
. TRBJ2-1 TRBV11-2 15 TGTGCCAGCAGCTTAGCCATCGGGAGTCGTGATGAGCAGTTCTTC CASSLAIGSRDEQFF
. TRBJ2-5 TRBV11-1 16 TGTGCCAGCAACCCAACGCGTCCGGGACTTCAAGAGACCCAGTACTTC CASNPTRPGLQETQYF
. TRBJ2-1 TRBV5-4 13 TGTGCCAGCAGCTTGTGGGGGGACAATGAGCAGTTCTTC CASSLWGDNEQFF
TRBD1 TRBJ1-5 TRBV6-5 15 TGTGCCAGCAAGAGGGACAGGGTCGGCAATCAGCCCCAGCATTTT CASKRDRVGNQPQHF
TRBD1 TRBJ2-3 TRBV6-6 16 TGTGCCAGCAGTTACATCAGGACAGGGTTCGCAGATACGCAGTATTTT CASSYIRTGFADTQYF
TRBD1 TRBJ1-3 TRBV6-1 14 TGTGCCAGCAGTGAAAGGGGACAGGGAAACACCATATATTTT CASSERGQGNTIYF
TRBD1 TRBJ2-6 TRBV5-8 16 TGTGCCAGCAGCTTGGTCAGGGGGTTTGGGGCCAACGTCCTGACTTTC CASSLVRGFGANVLTF
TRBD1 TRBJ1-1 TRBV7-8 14 TGTGCCAGCAGCCCGCGACAGGGATGGACTGAAGCTTTCTTT CASSPRQGWTEAFF
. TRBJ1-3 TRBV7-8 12 TGTGCGGGGGGAGGGTCTGGAAACACCATATATTTT CAGGGSGNTIYF
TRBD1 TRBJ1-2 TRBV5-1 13 TGCGCCAGCAGCTCCGGGACAGCATATGGCTACACCTTC CASSSGTAYGYTF